A selection of T cell receptor beta chains follows, all from one sample in a study of T cell repertoires in aging, cancer and after chemotherapy. MiXCR, run by TCRdb on the multiplex PCR reads, gives a single entry per CDR3 protein. Of about 5,000 distinct CDR3 sequences in the sample, roughly 26% were seen once. Sequenced input: blood. Every receptor here comes from a human donor with a solid tumor. CDR3s include the opening cysteine and the closing phenylalanine or tryptophan. The D gene is left open where the match is weak. Not every row has a clone size; where given, it reads once, few, many or a size class.

TRBJ1-5	TRBD1	.	TRBV5-6	TGCGCCAGCAGCCCGACAGGGGGTGAGCAGCCCCAGCATTTT	CASSPTGGEQPQHF
TRBJ1-3	.	.	TRBV28	TGTGCCAGCGCGCAGGGGTCTGGAAACACCATATATTTT	CASAQGSGNTIYF
TRBJ2-3	.	.	TRBV24-1	TGTGCCACCGCACGAGGAGGGGACTTGGATACGCAGTATTTT	CATARGGDLDTQYF
TRBJ2-3	TRBD1	medium-sized	TRBV30	TGTGCCCGTAAGGGACAGGACACAGATACGCAGTATTTT	CARKGQDTDTQYF
TRBJ2-1	TRBD2	.	TRBV4-1	TGCGCCAGCAGCCACAATATAGGGACTAGCGGGACCCTCTTGTTCTTC	CASSHNIGTSGTLLFF
TRBJ1-5	.	.	TRBV7-2	TGTGCCAGCAGCTTAAACAGGGTTGGCAATCAGCCCCAGCATTTT	CASSLNRVGNQPQHF
TRBJ1-1	.	.	TRBV12-5	TGTGCTAGTGGTTTGGTACTAGGGGCGGTGATGAACACTGAAGCTTTCTTT	CASGLVLGAVMNTEAFF
TRBJ1-2	.	few	TRBV18	TGTGCCAGCTCACCAGGGGAGCCTTACAACTATGGCTACACCTTC	CASSPGEPYNYGYTF
TRBJ1-4	.	few	TRBV5-1	TGCGCCAGCAGCTTGGCGGCGGACAGCTATGAAAAACTGTTTTTT	CASSLAADSYEKLFF
TRBJ2-1	TRBD1	few	TRBV27	TGTGCCAGCAATGGACAGGCCTACAATGAGCAGTTCTTC	CASNGQAYNEQFF
TRBJ1-2	.	medium-sized	TRBV19	TGTGCCAGCTCAGGTTACGGCTACACCTTC	CASSGYGYTF
TRBJ1-2	TRBD1	few	TRBV12-3/TRBV12-4	TGTGCCAGCGATCTGTCACGACCGGGACAGCCGGGGTTC	CASDLSRPGQPGF
TRBJ1-1	.	few	TRBV5-4	TGTGCCAGCAGCTTGGCGCAGGGGAACACTGAAGCTTTCTTT	CASSLAQGNTEAFF
TRBJ2-4	TRBD2	few	TRBV6-5	TGTGCCAGCAGTCGAGAGGGACTAGCGGGAGACATTCAGTACTTC	CASSREGLAGDIQYF